This T cell receptor beta chain is drawn from a study of shared clonotypes between healthy human individuals. Study background: A few men and a couple of women, aged 18 to 49, were donors.

The study, taken as a whole, reports: A small donor pool kept down the genetic and exposure-history diversity that was represented. Among the subsets, naive ones generally showed larger estimated richness than memory ones.

Sequencing was performed with immunoSEQ multiplex PCR; in TCRdb, only in-frame clones are kept and a portion is missing. The data contain hundreds of thousands of clones, 92% of them singletons. Of note for this clone: Its target is unknown.

CD45RO-negative cells were positively selected for CCR7, leaving out terminally differentiated effector memory CD45RA+ cells. The sequenced sample was naive CD8+ T cells sorted from blood. The clonotype was recovered from a man aged 30 to 45 in good health.

DNA for the CDR3: TGTGCCACCAGCAGAGATTCCCTGACAGGGTTCTATGGCTACACCTTC. Translating gives CATSRDSLTGFYGYTF. The rearrangement joins TRBV15 to TRBJ1-2; 7 positions agree with TRBD1. The CDR3 covers 16 residues. V dropped 0 bases and J dropped 4; count of bases not matched to a gene: 8. Per the germline V gene, CDR1 is LNHNV and CDR2 is YYDKDF (reference sequence).